The present T cell receptor beta chain was sequenced within a study of preoperative IRX-2 immunotherapy in early breast cancer. Treatment of the sample: preoperative locoregional IRX-2 cytokine immunotherapy. Patients received preoperative, locoregional IRX-2 cytokine immunotherapy in a phase Ib study. The germline V and J ends were trimmed by 5 bases and 1 base, with 12 bases remaining between them. CDR3 size: 15 residues. Germline assignment: CDR1 MNHGY and CDR2 SAAAGT. TCRdb keeps only in-frame clones here, not all; method: immunoSEQ multiplex PCR. In the table there are some 11,000 clones, 65% to 90% of which are singletons.

V and J are TRBV6-8 and TRBJ2-1, with D perhaps matching TRBD1 (5 bases). This TCR derives from a human donor with breast cancer. Sequencing was performed on lymph node tissue, taken before IRX-2 immunotherapy. The DNA for the CDR3 is TGTGCCAGCAGTGGACAAGGACGTTCCTACAATGAGCAGTTCTTC. Translation gives CASSGQGRSYNEQFF.